These 23 T cell receptor beta chains were sequenced from one sample in a study of identical twins' blood T cells. TCRdb processed the 5' RACE reads anew with MiXCR; each CDR3 protein has one entry. The data show 300,000 to 400,000 distinct CDR3 sequences, roughly 27% seen once. The sequenced material came from PBMCs. Receptors were obtained from a woman aged 18-49 years in good health.

V and J are TRBV20-1 and TRBJ2-1; D remains unclear. V was cut by 3 bases and J by 4 bases, with 13 bases left in between. The CDR3 runs to 14 residues. Germline V gene data show CDR1 as DFQATT and CDR2 as SNEGSKA (reference sequence). Here the CDR3 DNA reads TGCAGTGCTAGGGTTCTAACCCTATACAATGAGCAGTTCTTC. Its translation: CSARVLTLYNEQFF.

This clonotype was seen a few times. This chain uses TRBV29-1 with TRBJ2-2; 7 nucleotides align to TRBD1. The V segment lost 7 bases and the J segment 0 bases; nucleotides outside the gene matches: 8. Germline loops: CDR1 SQVTM, CDR2 ANQGSEA. The CDR3 is 15 amino acids. The DNA for the CDR3 is TGCAGCGCTTGGGACAGAGATACGAACACCGGGGAGCTGTTTTTT. The encoded protein is CSAWDRDTNTGELFF.

This clonotype was observed at least ten times. Here the CDR3 reads CASSQSVSSRDTQYF. Here the CDR3 DNA reads TGTGCCAGCAGCCAAAGCGTCTCGAGTCGGGATACGCAGTATTTT. This chain connects TRBV7-2 to TRBJ2-3; the D is unclear. The V end was cut by 5 bases, the J end by 6 bases, with 18 bases between. The CDR3 is made up of 15 amino acids. Germline V gene data show CDR1 as SGHTA and CDR2 as FQGNSA.

The J gene is TRBJ2-3, the V gene TRBV9; 8 bases line up with TRBD2. The germline CDR1 and CDR2 sequences are SGDLS and YYNGEE. V was pared by 0 bases and J by 5 bases, with 2 bases of the junction left unmatched. CDR3 length: 14 residues. The CDR3 sequence: CASSVGSGRDTQYF. The DNA for the CDR3 is TGTGCCAGCAGCGTAGGGAGCGGGAGAGATACGCAGTATTTT.

In this sample, this clonotype turned up a few times. The CDR3 loop reads CASSPEAGNQPQHF. The CDR3 DNA reads as TGTGCCAGCTCACCCGAGGCAGGAAATCAGCCCCAGCATTTT. V gene TRBV18 combines with J gene TRBJ1-5, with unresolved D. Trimming removed 3 bases from V and 4 bases from J, with 10 bases in between. CDR3 length: 14 amino acids. The germline V gene has CDR1 KGHSH and CDR2 LQKENI.

This clonotype was detected only a few times. The rearrangement joins TRBV7-9 to TRBJ2-1; 7 bases align to TRBD2. CDR1 SEHNR and CDR2 FQNEAQ come from the germline V gene (reference sequence). The trim removed 3 bases at V and 5 bases at J, leaving 7 bases unmatched. This CDR3 is built from 15 residues. CDR3 sequence (DNA): TGTGCCAGCAGCTTTGTGCTAGCGGTAGACAATGAGCAGTTCTTC. Protein product: CASSFVLAVDNEQFF.

This clonotype appeared a few times. The chain joins TRBV7-9 to TRBJ2-1, with TRBD2 identical over 7 bases. This CDR3 contains 17 residues. Per the germline V gene, CDR1 is SEHNR and CDR2 is FQNEAQ (reference sequence). V gave up 3 bases and J gave up 4 bases; unmatched junction bases: 12. CDR3 in amino acids: CASSFSTGSGWYNEQFF. CDR3 DNA sequence: TGTGCCAGCAGCTTCTCGACGGGTAGCGGGTGGTACAATGAGCAGTTCTTC.

With respect to this clonotype: A clone one base away is much larger, so this may be a read error. The chain employs TRBV5-1 and TRBJ1-1; 7 bases are a match to TRBD1. This CDR3 is 18 amino acids long. Per the germline V gene, CDR1 is SGHRS and CDR2 is YFSETQ. The CDR3 sequence is CASSFSARGTMGNTEASF. The CDR3 DNA is TGCGCCAGCAGCTTCAGTGCCAGGGGGACAATGGGGAACACTGAAGCTTCCTTT.

This clonotype showed up many times. The rearrangement uses TRBV11-1 and TRBJ2-2, with 7 bases identical to TRBD2. Trimming at V came to 2 bases and at J to 3 bases, leaving 0 bases not matched to a gene. The CDR3 covers 14 residues. Germline-derived CDR1 and CDR2 are SGHAT and FQDESV (reference sequence). The CDR3, as DNA: TGTGCCAGCAGCTTACGGGGGGACACCGGGGAGCTGTTTTTT. This sequence encodes CASSLRGDTGELFF.

This clonotype was seen only a few times. This chain connects TRBV29-1 to TRBJ2-2; D is ambiguous. The germline gives CDR1 SQVTM, CDR2 ANQGSEA. V was pared by 8 bases and J by 0 bases, with 10 bases between. The CDR3 runs 13 residues. CDR3 in DNA: TGCAGCTACCGGGCCCCGAACACCGGGGAGCTGTTTTTT. Translated: CSYRAPNTGELFF.

This clonotype turned up a few times. A junction boundary mismatches the germline segment, possibly from a read error. This chain joins TRBV19 and TRBJ1-2; D may be TRBD1 (5 bases). CDR1 is LNHDA and CDR2 is SQIVND in the germline V gene (reference sequence). The CDR3 runs to 11 residues. Here the CDR3 reads CASSDQGPSRF. Here the CDR3 DNA reads TGTGCCAGTAGTGACCAGGGTCCCAGTCGCTTC.

In this sample, this clonotype turned up a few times. The chain has TRBV29-1 and TRBJ1-1; D remains ambiguous. The germline V gene encodes CDR1 SQVTM and CDR2 ANQGSEA. This CDR3 has 11 amino acids. The CDR3 DNA follows: TGCAGGACCGGTGGGGAGGCTGAAGCTTTCTTT. This sequence encodes CRTGGEAEAFF.

V and J are TRBV12-5 and TRBJ2-1; D may be TRBD2 (6 bases). Trimming stripped 4 bases from V and 4 bases from J, with 17 bases between. This CDR3 comprises 16 residues. Germline V gene sequence: CDR1 LGHNT, CDR2 FRNRAP. The CDR3 DNA reads as TGTGCTAGTGGTTCCCCGGGAGCGGTGGGATACAATGAGCAGTTCTTC. It codes for CASGSPGAVGYNEQFF.

The rearrangement joins TRBV20-1 to TRBJ1-2; D gene unclear. Trimming stripped 5 bases from V and 6 bases from J, with 7 bases between. The CDR3 has 10 residues. Germline CDR1 and CDR2: DFQATT and SNEGSKA (reference sequence). The CDR3 DNA reads TGCAGTGCTGGATTCGATGGCTACACCTTC. Its protein product is CSAGFDGYTF.

The chain couples TRBV7-2 to TRBJ1-2, with TRBD1 matching over 7 bases. The germline gives CDR1 SGHTA, CDR2 FQGNSA. V was clipped by 5 bases and J by 7 bases; unmatched bases: 10. The CDR3 is made up of 14 amino acids. The CDR3 is CASSKRRQGAGYTF. The CDR3 DNA reads TGTGCCAGCAGCAAGCGGCGACAGGGTGCTGGCTACACCTTC. Using reference TRBV7-2 and TRBJ1-2 for the parts outside the CDR3, the full variable domain is GAGVSQSPSNKVTEKGKDVELRCDPISGHTALYWYRQSLGQGLEFLIYFQGNSAPDKSGLPSDRFSAERTGGSVSTLTIQRTQQEDSAVYLCASSKRRQGAGYTFGSGTRLTVV.

This clonotype was detected only a few times. This may arise from a read error, as a much more abundant clone is one base away. This chain uses TRBV2 with TRBJ2-7; unclear D gene. The germline V gene encodes CDR1 SNHLY and CDR2 FYNNEI. This CDR3 region has 13 residues. The CDR3 DNA reads as TGTGCCGGCAGCCCTCAGGTTTCCTACGAGCAGTACTTC. It codes for CAGSPQVSYEQYF.

To note about this clonotype: A clone one base away is much larger, so this may be a read error. This rearrangement joins TRBV7-6 to TRBJ1-3; the D is unclear. The V gene's germline CDR1 is SGHVS and CDR2 FNYEAQ. This CDR3 has 17 residues. The CDR3 spells CAGSYNGLGTSGNTIYF. The DNA for the CDR3 is TGTGCCGGCAGCTACAACGGTCTAGGTACCTCTGGAAACACCATATATTTT.

The CDR3 is CASTSEGNTIYF. DNA for the CDR3: TGTGCCAGCACCTCAGAAGGAAACACCATATATTTT. The J gene is TRBJ1-3, the V gene TRBV6-5; D is undetermined. This CDR3 spans 12 amino acids. With 7 bases removed from V and 4 bases from J, the gap between germline ends came to 8 bases. CDR1 is MNHEY, CDR2 SVGAGI, per germline.

The V call is TRBV20-1, the J call TRBJ1-1; weak D call: TRBD1 (5 bases). V dropped 6 bases and J dropped 2 bases, with 16 bases sitting between them. This CDR3 is 14 amino acids long. CDR1 is DFQATT and CDR2 is SNEGSKA in the germline V gene (reference sequence). In DNA, the CDR3 is TGCAGTGCCACTTGGGGCAGGGTCAACACTGAAGCTTTCTTT. Protein: CSATWGRVNTEAFF.

The chain combines TRBV5-1 with TRBJ1-6; D is unresolved. Germline V gives CDR1 SGHRS, CDR2 YFSETQ. The CDR3 sequence is 15 residues long. The ends were cut back, 3 bases at V and 7 bases at J, with 14 bases in the middle. The CDR3 protein is CASSSGTGWNSPLHF. Here the CDR3 DNA reads TGCGCCAGCAGCTCCGGCACGGGGTGGAATTCACCCCTCCACTTT.

The chain recombines TRBV12-5 with TRBJ1-1; possible D gene TRBD1, 5 bases. The CDR3 contains 15 residues. V shed 1 base and J shed 5 bases, with 14 bases lying between them. Germline V gene lookup returns CDR1 LGHNT and CDR2 FRNRAP. The CDR3 region has the DNA TGTGCTAGTGGTTTGGGGGGGACTCTTGGAACTGAAGCTTTCTTT. This sequence encodes CASGLGGTLGTEAFF.

This sequence joins TRBV10-3 and TRBJ2-5, with TRBD1 as a possible D gene (5 bases). The V gene's germline CDR1 is ENHRY and CDR2 SYGVKD. V was clipped by 8 bases and J by 2 bases, with 12 bases between them. The length of the CDR3 is 13 residues. The CDR3 nucleotides are TGTGCCATCGGAAAGACAGTGCAAGAGACCCAGTACTTC. This sequence encodes CAIGKTVQETQYF.

This clonotype was seen only a few times. The chain has TRBV11-1 and TRBJ2-7; the D is unclear. The CDR3 length is 14 residues. Between the trimmed V and J ends, which lost 3 bases and 0 bases, there was a span of 9 bases. Germline V gene lookup returns CDR1 SGHAT and CDR2 FQDESV (reference sequence). The CDR3 coding sequence is TGTGCCAGCAGCTTGGATGCTCTCTCCTACGAGCAGTACTTC. Its protein is CASSLDALSYEQYF.